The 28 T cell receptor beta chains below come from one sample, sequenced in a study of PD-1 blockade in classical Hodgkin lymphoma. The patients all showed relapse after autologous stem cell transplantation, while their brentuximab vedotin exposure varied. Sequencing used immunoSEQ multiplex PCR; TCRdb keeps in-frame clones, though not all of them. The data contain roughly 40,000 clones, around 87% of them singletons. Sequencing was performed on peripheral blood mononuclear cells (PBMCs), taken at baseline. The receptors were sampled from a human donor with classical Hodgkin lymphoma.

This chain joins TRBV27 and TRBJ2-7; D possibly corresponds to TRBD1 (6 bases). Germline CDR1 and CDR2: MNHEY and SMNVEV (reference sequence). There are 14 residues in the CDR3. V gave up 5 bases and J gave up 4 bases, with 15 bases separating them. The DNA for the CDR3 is TGTGCCAGCAGTCAAAACAGGGATCGGTACGAGCAGTACTTC. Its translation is CASSQNRDRYEQYF.

CDR3 nucleotide sequence: TGTGCCAGAGGACCGACCCTATTGGACAGGGGGAGCACTGAAGCTTTCTTT. This translates into CARGPTLLDRGSTEAFF. The rearrangement links TRBV5-3 to TRBJ1-1, with TRBD1 matching over 10 bases. TRBV5-3 is assigned to the ORF class and has an uncertain function. With 7 bases clipped from V and 4 bases from J, the junction kept 16 bases outside the gene matches. This CDR3 contains 17 residues.

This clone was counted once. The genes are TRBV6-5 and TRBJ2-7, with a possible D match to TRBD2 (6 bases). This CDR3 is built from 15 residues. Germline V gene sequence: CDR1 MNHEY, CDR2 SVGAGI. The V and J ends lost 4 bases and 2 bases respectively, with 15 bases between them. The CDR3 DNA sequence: TGTGCCAGCAGTTCTACCCTTAGCGGAACCTACGAGCAGTACTTC. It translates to CASSSTLSGTYEQYF.

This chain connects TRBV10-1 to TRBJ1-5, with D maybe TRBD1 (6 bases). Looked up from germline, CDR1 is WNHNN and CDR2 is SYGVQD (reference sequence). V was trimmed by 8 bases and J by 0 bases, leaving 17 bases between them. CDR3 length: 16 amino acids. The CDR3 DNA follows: TGCGCCAGCTTGCGCACAGGGCACGATAGCAATCAGCCCCAGCATTTT. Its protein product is CASLRTGHDSNQPQHF.

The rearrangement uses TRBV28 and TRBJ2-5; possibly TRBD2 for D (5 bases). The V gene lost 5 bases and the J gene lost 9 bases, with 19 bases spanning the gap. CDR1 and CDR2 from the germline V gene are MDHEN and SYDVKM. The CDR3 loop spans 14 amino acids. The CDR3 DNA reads TGTGCCAGCAGTGATCCGGGGATAAGAACGGCCCAGTACTTC. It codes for CASSDPGIRTAQYF. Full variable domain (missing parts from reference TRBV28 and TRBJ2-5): DVKVTQSSRYLVKRTGEKVFLECVQDMDHENMFWYRQDPGLGLRLIYFSYDVKMKEKGDIPEGYSVSREKKERFSLILESASTNQTSMYLCASSDPGIRTAQYFGPGTRLLVL.

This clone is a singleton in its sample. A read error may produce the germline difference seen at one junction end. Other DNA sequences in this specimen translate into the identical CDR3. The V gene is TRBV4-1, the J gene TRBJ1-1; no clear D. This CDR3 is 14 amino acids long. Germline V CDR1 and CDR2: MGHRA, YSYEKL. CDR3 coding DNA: TGCGCCAGCAGCCAGAAAGACGGCTACACTGAAGCCTTCTTT. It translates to CASSQKDGYTEAFF.

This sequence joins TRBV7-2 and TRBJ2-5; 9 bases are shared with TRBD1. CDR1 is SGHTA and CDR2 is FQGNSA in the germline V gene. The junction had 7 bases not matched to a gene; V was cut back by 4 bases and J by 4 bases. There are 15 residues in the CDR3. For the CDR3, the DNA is TGTGCCAGCAGCTCCTGGGCGGGACAGGGAGAGACCCAGTACTTC. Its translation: CASSSWAGQGETQYF.

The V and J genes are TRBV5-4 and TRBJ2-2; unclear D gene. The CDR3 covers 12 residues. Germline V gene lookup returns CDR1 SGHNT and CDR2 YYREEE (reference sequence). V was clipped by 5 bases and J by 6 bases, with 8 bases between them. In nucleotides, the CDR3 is TGTGCCAGCAGGGATGGGGCCGGGGAGCTGTTTTTT. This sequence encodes CASRDGAGELFF.

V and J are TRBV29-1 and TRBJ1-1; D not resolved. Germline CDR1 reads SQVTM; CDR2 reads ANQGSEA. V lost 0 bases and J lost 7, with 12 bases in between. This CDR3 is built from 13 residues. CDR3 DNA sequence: TGCAGCGTTGAAGATCAAGTCTGGGGTGAAGCTTTCTTT. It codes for CSVEDQVWGEAFF. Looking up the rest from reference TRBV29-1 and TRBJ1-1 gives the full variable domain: SAVISQKPSRDICQRGTSLTIQCQVDSQVTMMFWYRQQPGQSLTLIATANQGSEATYESGFVIDKFPISRPNLTFSTLTVSNMSPEDSSIYLCSVEDQVWGEAFFGQGTRLTVV.

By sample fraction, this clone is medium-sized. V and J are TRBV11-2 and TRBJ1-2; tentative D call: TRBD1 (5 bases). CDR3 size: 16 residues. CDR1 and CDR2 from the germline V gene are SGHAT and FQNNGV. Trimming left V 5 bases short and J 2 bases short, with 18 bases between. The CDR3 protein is CASSPSLGGLNYGYTF. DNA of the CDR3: TGTGCCAGCAGCCCCTCGCTGGGGGGTTTAAACTATGGCTACACCTTC.

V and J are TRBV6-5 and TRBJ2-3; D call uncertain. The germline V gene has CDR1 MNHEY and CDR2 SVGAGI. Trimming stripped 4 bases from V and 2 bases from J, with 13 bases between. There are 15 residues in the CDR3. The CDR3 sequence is CASSLPGAPTDTQYF. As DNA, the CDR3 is TGTGCCAGCAGTTTACCAGGCGCCCCCACAGATACGCAGTATTTT.

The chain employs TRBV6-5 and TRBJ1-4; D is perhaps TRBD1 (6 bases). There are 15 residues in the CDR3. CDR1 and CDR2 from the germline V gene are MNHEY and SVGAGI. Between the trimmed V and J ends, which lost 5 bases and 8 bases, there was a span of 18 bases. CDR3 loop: CASSPHRDQGEKLFF. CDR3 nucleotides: TGTGCCAGCAGTCCACACCGGGACCAGGGGGAAAAACTGTTTTTT.

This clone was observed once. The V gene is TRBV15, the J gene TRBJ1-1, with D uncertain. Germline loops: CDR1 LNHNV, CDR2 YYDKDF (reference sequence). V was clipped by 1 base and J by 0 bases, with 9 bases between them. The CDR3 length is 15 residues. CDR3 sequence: CATSRVRALNTEAFF. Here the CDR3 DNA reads TGTGCCACCAGCAGAGTTCGGGCCCTGAACACTGAAGCTTTCTTT.

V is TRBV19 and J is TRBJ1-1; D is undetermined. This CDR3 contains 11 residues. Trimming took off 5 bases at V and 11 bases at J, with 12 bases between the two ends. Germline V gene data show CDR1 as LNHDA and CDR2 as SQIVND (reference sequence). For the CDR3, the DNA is TGTGCCAGTAGTGGTCTATGGGCCGCTTTCTTT. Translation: CASSGLWAAFF.

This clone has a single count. The CDR3 DNA follows: TGCGCCAGCAGCAAGGCTAGCGGAGGAGGCACAGATACGCAGTATTTT. It is translated as CASSKASGGGTDTQYF. The V gene is TRBV5-1, the J gene TRBJ2-3; TRBD2 aligns across 7 bases. Germline CDR1 and CDR2: SGHRS and YFSETQ. The CDR3 contains 16 residues. Losses at the gene ends were 4 bases for V and 1 base for J; bases not matched to a gene: 9. Variable domain in full (rest from reference TRBV5-1 and TRBJ2-3): KAGVTQTPRYLIKTRGQQVTLSCSPISGHRSVSWYQQTPGQGLQFLFEYFSETQRNKGNFPGRFSGRQFSNSRSEMNVSTLELGDSALYLCASSKASGGGTDTQYFGPGTRLTVL.

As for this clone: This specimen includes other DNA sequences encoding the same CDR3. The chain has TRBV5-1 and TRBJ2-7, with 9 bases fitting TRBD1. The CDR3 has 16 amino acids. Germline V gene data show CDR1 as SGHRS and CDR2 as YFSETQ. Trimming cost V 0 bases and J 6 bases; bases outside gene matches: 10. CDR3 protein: CASSLGPGQGQGEQYF. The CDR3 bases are TGCGCCAGCAGCTTGGGCCCAGGACAGGGGCAGGGCGAGCAGTACTTC.

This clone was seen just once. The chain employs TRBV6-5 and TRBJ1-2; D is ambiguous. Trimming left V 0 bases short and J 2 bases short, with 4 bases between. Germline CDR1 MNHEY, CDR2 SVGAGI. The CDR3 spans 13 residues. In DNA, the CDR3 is TGTGCCAGCAGTTACTCGGTGAACTATGGCTACACCTTC. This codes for CASSYSVNYGYTF.

The CDR3 sequence: CASSLNRKAGRTDTQYF. The CDR3 coding sequence is TGCGCCAGCAGCTTGAATAGGAAGGCTGGAAGAACAGATACGCAGTATTTT. This sequence joins TRBV5-1 and TRBJ2-3; no firm D call. The germline gives CDR1 SGHRS, CDR2 YFSETQ. The length of the CDR3 is 17 residues. Trimming cost V 1 base and J 3 bases, with 18 bases left between them.

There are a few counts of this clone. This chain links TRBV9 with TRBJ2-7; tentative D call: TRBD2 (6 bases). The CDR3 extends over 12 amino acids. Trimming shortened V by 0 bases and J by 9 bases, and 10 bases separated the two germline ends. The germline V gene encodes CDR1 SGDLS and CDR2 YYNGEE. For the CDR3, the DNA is TGTGCCAGCAGCGTAGGTGGAGGGCGGCAGTACTTC. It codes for CASSVGGGRQYF.

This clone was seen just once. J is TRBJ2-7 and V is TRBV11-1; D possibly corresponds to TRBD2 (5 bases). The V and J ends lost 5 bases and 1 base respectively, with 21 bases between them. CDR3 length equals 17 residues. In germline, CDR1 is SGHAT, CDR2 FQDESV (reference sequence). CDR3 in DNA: TGTGCCAGCAGCCCTCGGGGAAATCTCGGCCTATCCTACGAGCAGTACTTC. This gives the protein CASSPRGNLGLSYEQYF.

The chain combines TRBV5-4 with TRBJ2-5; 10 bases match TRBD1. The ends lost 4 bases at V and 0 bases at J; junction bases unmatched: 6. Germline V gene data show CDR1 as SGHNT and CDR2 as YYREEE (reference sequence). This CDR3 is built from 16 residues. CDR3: CASSLRTGGYQETQYF. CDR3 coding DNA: TGTGCCAGCAGCCTTAGGACAGGGGGGTACCAAGAGACCCAGTACTTC.

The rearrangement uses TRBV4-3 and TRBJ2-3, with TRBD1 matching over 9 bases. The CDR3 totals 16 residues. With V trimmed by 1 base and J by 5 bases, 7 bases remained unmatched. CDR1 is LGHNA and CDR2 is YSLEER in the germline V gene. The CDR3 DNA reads TGCGCCAGCAGCCAAGGGCCGGGACAGGGAGGAGATACGCAGTATTTT. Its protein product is CASSQGPGQGGDTQYF.

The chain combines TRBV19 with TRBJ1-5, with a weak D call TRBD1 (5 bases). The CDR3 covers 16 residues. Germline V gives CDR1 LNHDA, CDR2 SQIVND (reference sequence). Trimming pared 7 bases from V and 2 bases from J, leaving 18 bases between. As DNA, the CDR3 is TGTGCCAGTATTGCTCTTTGGGGACTCGGCAATCAGCCCCAGCATTTT. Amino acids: CASIALWGLGNQPQHF.

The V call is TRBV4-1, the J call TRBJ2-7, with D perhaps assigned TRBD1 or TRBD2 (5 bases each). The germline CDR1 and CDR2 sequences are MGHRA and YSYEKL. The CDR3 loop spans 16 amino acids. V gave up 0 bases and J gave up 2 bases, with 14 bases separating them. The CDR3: CASSQEPGAFPYEQYF. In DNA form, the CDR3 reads TGCGCCAGCAGCCAAGAGCCCGGGGCCTTCCCCTACGAGCAGTACTTC.

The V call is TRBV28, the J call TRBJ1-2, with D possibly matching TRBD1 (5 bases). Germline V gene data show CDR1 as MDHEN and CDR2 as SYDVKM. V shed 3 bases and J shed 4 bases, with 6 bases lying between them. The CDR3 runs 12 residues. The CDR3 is CASSFTGYGYTF. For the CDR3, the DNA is TGTGCCAGCAGTTTCACAGGCTATGGCTACACCTTC.

CDR3 nucleotides: TGTGCCAGCAGCCGCACCGGGACGACCTACAATGAGCAGTTCTTC. Its protein product is CASSRTGTTYNEQFF. V and J are TRBV7-2 and TRBJ2-1; D may correspond to TRBD1 or TRBD2 (5 bases each). V was clipped by 5 bases and J by 2 bases, with 13 bases between them. The V gene's germline CDR1 is SGHTA and CDR2 FQGNSA. This CDR3 is 15 amino acids long.

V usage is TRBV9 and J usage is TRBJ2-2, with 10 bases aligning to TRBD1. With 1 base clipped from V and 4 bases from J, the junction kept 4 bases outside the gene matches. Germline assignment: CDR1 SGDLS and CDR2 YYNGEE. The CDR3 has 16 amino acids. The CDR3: CASSVRQGAFTGELFF. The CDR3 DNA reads TGTGCCAGCAGCGTAAGACAGGGGGCTTTCACCGGGGAGCTGTTTTTT.

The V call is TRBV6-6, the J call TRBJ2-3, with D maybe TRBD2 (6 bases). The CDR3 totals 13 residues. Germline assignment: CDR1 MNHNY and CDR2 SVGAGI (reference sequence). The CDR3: CATSGDSTDTQYF. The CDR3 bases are TGTGCAACGTCGGGGGATAGCACAGATACGCAGTATTTT.